These 10 T cell receptor beta chains were sequenced from one sample in a study of T cell responses to AZD1222 COVID-19 vaccine. Generated by immunoSEQ multiplex PCR, the TCRdb table keeps only in-frame clones and is missing some. Of roughly 140,000 clones listed, about 93% are singletons. The input for sequencing was peripheral blood, taken on day 0 of AZD1222 vaccination. Every receptor here comes from an adult in good health.

This chain connects TRBV4-1 to TRBJ1-2; D is ambiguous. CDR1 and CDR2 from the germline V gene are MGHRA and YSYEKL. The length of the CDR3 is 14 residues. Trimming shortened V by 0 bases and J by 4 bases, and 9 bases separated the two germline ends. The CDR3 DNA is TGCGCCAGCAGCCAAGATTGGGTTAGCTATGGCTACACCTTC. Its protein product is CASSQDWVSYGYTF.

The chain links TRBV29-1 to TRBJ1-3; TRBD1 is a possible D gene (5 bases). The CDR3 sequence is 13 residues long. Germline CDR1 and CDR2: SQVTM and ANQGSEA. Trimming pared 7 bases from V and 4 bases from J, leaving 14 bases between. The CDR3 loop reads CSAAAGAGNTIYF. Here the CDR3 DNA reads TGCAGCGCCGCCGCCGGGGCGGGAAACACCATATATTTT.

This sequence joins TRBV10-1 and TRBJ2-7; D ambiguous. V was pared by 8 bases and J by 7 bases, with 9 bases between. The CDR3 is 10 residues long. In germline, CDR1 is WNHNN, CDR2 SYGVQD (reference sequence). The CDR3: CASSLGEQYF. DNA for the CDR3: TGCGCCAGCTCGCTGGGGGAGCAGTACTTC.

The CDR3 protein is CASSRSPGAGQPQHF. The CDR3 DNA follows: TGTGCCAGCAGCCGTAGCCCTGGGGCGGGACAGCCCCAGCATTTT. The chain employs TRBV7-2 and TRBJ1-5, with D possibly matching TRBD1 (5 bases). This CDR3 comprises 15 residues. Trimming took 5 bases from V and 7 from J, leaving 18 bases between them. Germline CDR1 and CDR2: SGHTA and FQGNSA.

The CDR3 nucleotides read TGTGCCATCCTTAAGACTAGCGGGGCTTCCTACGAGCAGTACTTC. Translation gives CAILKTSGASYEQYF. V usage is TRBV10-3 and J usage is TRBJ2-7; 11 bases line up with TRBD2. V gave up 8 bases and J gave up 1 base; unmatched junction bases: 7. The CDR3 totals 15 residues. Looked up from germline, CDR1 is ENHRY and CDR2 is SYGVKD.

The rearrangement joins TRBV14 to TRBJ2-1, with 7 positions matching TRBD2. The V segment lost 4 bases and the J segment 9 bases; nucleotides outside the gene matches: 9. Germline CDR1 and CDR2: SGHDN and FVKESK. CDR3 length equals 14 residues. This CDR3 is CASSRKYPGGEQFF. The CDR3 nucleotides read TGTGCCAGCAGCCGAAAATATCCGGGGGGTGAGCAGTTCTTC. The full variable domain, with the rest looked up from reference TRBV14 and TRBJ2-1, is EAGVTQFPSHSVIEKGQTVTLRCDPISGHDNLYWYRRVMGKEIKFLLHFVKESKQDESGMPNNRFLAERTGGTYSTLKVQPAELEDSGVYFCASSRKYPGGEQFFGPGTRLTVL.

The V and J genes are TRBV5-1 and TRBJ2-2; 12 positions match TRBD1. V dropped 2 bases and J dropped 6; count of bases not matched to a gene: 2. The CDR3 extends over 15 amino acids. CDR1 is SGHRS and CDR2 is YFSETQ in the germline V gene. CDR3 loop: CASSFGDRGPGELFF. CDR3 nucleotide sequence: TGCGCCAGCAGCTTTGGGGACAGGGGGCCCGGGGAGCTGTTTTTT.

V is TRBV29-1 and J is TRBJ2-3, with D possibly TRBD2 on 5 matching bases. V was trimmed by 7 bases and J by 6 bases, leaving 17 bases between them. The CDR3 covers 13 residues. The germline V gene encodes CDR1 SQVTM and CDR2 ANQGSEA. As DNA, the CDR3 is TGCAGCGCCGACGGGCTAGCAGAGGATACGCAGTATTTT. This encodes CSADGLAEDTQYF.

V is TRBV12-3 or TRBV12-4 and J is TRBJ2-7; D perhaps matches TRBD2 (6 bases). There are 13 residues in the CDR3. Trimming stripped 5 bases from V and 2 bases from J, with 10 bases between. CDR3 protein: CASSRLAAYEQYF. CDR3 coding DNA: TGTGCCAGCAGTCGTTTAGCGGCCTACGAGCAGTACTTC.

CDR3 DNA sequence: TGTGCCTGGACCCAAGAACTGAACTATGGCTACACCTTC. This sequence encodes CAWTQELNYGYTF. V usage is TRBV30 and J usage is TRBJ1-2; D remains unclear. This CDR3 region has 13 residues. The V end was cut by 4 bases, the J end by 2 bases, with 11 bases between. The germline V gene encodes CDR1 GTSNPN and CDR2 SVGIG (reference sequence).